This TCR beta chain comes out of a study of shared clonotypes between healthy human individuals. Overall study context: There were three CD4 naive, three CD4 memory, two CD8 naive and one CD8 memory plates per donor.

Generated by immunoSEQ multiplex PCR, the TCRdb table keeps only in-frame clones and is missing some. The repertoire holds hundreds of thousands of clones, with 97% as singletons. The sequence derives from a young woman in good health. Material for sequencing was naive CD4+ T cells sorted from blood. Subset denoted: CD45RA+ positively selected.

CDR3 sequence reads: CASSPGEGLAGGYEQYF. The CDR3 DNA reads TGTGCCAGCAGCCCGGGGGAGGGACTAGCGGGAGGATACGAGCAGTACTTC. The chain employs TRBV7-1 and TRBJ2-7; 15 bases map to TRBD2. TRBV7-1 is given ORF status, its function remaining uncertain. J was trimmed by 4 bases and V by 5 bases; bases with no gene match: 9. This CDR3 is built from 17 residues.